A single sample gave rise to the 5 T cell receptor beta chains below, sequenced in a study of OX40 agonist ivuxolimab in advanced cancers. Sequencing used immunoSEQ multiplex PCR; TCRdb keeps in-frame clones, though not all of them. The data hold some 78,000 clones, with 92% observed a single time. Sequenced here: CD4+ or CD8+ T cells sorted from blood, sampled in a trial of the OX40 agonist ivuxolimab. These receptors came from an adult with an advanced solid tumor such as melanoma, head and neck, liver or kidney cancer.

The genes are TRBV15 and TRBJ2-2, with D perhaps assigned TRBD1 or TRBD2 (5 bases each). The V end was cut by 2 bases, the J end by 3 bases, with 13 bases between. From germline, CDR1 is LNHNV and CDR2 YYDKDF (reference sequence). The CDR3 extends over 16 amino acids. The CDR3 bases are TGTGCCACCAGCAGACGGACATGGGGGTACACCGGGGAGCTGTTTTTT. Its translation: CATSRRTWGYTGELFF. The full variable domain, completed using reference TRBV15 and TRBJ2-2, is DAMVIQNPRYQVTQFGKPVTLSCSQTLNHNVMYWYQQKSSQAPKLLFHYYDKDFNNEADTPDNFQSRRPNTSFCFLDIRSPGLGDTAMYLCATSRRTWGYTGELFFGEGSRLTVL.

This rearrangement joins TRBV7-2 to TRBJ2-7; no reliable D call. The germline CDR1 and CDR2 sequences are SGHTA and FQGNSA. The V gene lost 2 bases and the J gene lost 2 bases, with 19 bases spanning the gap. The length of the CDR3 is 17 residues. CDR3 DNA sequence: TGTGCCAGCAGCTTACGGTCAGTCGGGCCCCCCCCCTACGAGCAGTACTTC. It translates to CASSLRSVGPPPYEQYF.

The chain has TRBV14 and TRBJ2-5; 9 bases are shared with TRBD1. Germline lookup yields CDR1 SGHDN and CDR2 FVKESK. The CDR3 extends over 14 amino acids. The V and J ends lost 4 bases and 2 bases, in that order; junction bases with no gene match: 2. In DNA, the CDR3 is TGTGCCAGCAGCCGTGGGACAGGGCAAGAGACCCAGTACTTC. Translation: CASSRGTGQETQYF.

V is TRBV5-1 and J is TRBJ1-1, with D unresolved. The CDR3 runs 14 residues. V lost 0 bases, J lost 1 base, and 7 bases lay in between. In germline, CDR1 is SGHRS, CDR2 YFSETQ. In DNA form, the CDR3 reads TGCGCCAGCAGCTTGGACAGTGGGAACACTGAAGCTTTCTTT. Its protein is CASSLDSGNTEAFF.

The chain's CDR3 is CASSFVAGINEQFF. CDR3 nucleotide sequence: TGTGCCAGCAGCTTTGTAGCGGGAATCAATGAGCAGTTCTTC. V is TRBV11-2 and J is TRBJ2-1, with 8 nucleotides matching TRBD2. There are 14 residues in the CDR3. From germline, CDR1 is SGHAT and CDR2 FQNNGV. With V trimmed by 3 bases and J by 6 bases, 4 bases remained unmatched.